The TCR beta chain under discussion was sequenced for a study of regulatory T cells in long-lasting Graves disease. Through Arm-PCR of CDR3 regions and iRepertoire HTBI primers, TCR beta libraries were built. MiXCR, run by TCRdb on the multiplex PCR reads, gives a single entry per CDR3 protein. The sample records approximately 400,000 distinct CDR3 sequences, about 15% being singletons. Specified time point: newly diagnosed GD, antithyroid drugs for less than 3 months. The TCR library was prepared using RNA isolated from PBMCs. Ten or more counts support this clonotype. The CDR3 runs to 13 residues. The germline gives CDR1 DFQATT, CDR2 SNEGSKA (reference sequence). Trimming cost V 3 bases and J 7 bases; bases outside gene matches: 5. Separately, the same data were catalogued under a study of T cells in Graves' hyperthyroidism and ophthalmopathy. As that report states: Ophthalmopathy, as predicted by the model, came a median about seven months after the prediction.

This sequence was found in a woman aged 25 to 39 with Graves disease. The V and J genes are TRBV20-1 and TRBJ2-1; the match to TRBD2 covers 8 bases. The sequences come from peripheral blood mononuclear cells (PBMCs), collected at new diagnosis, from a patient treated with antithyroid drugs. Here the CDR3 reads CSASSGTHNEQFF. CDR3 nucleotides: TGCAGTGCTAGTAGCGGGACCCATAATGAGCAGTTCTTC.